Following are 22 T cell receptor beta chains from one sample sequenced in a study of CD8 T cells in ankylosing spondylitis. In TCRdb, the 5' RACE reads were re-called with MiXCR into one record per CDR3 protein. The sample lists some 270,000 distinct CDR3 sequences, approximately 30% occurring once. The sequenced material came from blood, either unsorted or a sorted T cell fraction (not recorded which). The receptors come from a male donor with ankylosing spondylitis or in good health (not recorded which).

This clonotype came up a few times. V and J are TRBV20-1 and TRBJ2-6, with no clear D. Germline CDR1 is DFQATT and CDR2 is SNEGSKA (reference sequence). The CDR3 is 13 residues long. The V end was cut by 2 bases, the J end by 0 bases, with 2 bases between. The CDR3 bases are TGCAGTGCTAGATTCTCTGGGGCCAACGTCCTGACTTTC. Translation gives CSARFSGANVLTF.

This clonotype has just a few counts. The chain combines TRBV28 with TRBJ2-1, with unresolved D. Between the trimmed V and J ends, which lost 4 bases and 4 bases, there was a span of 8 bases. Looked up from germline, CDR1 is MDHEN and CDR2 is SYDVKM. This CDR3 is 13 amino acids long. In nucleotides, the CDR3 is TGTGCCAGCAGTTACCTCAATTACAATGAGCAGTTCTTC. Protein: CASSYLNYNEQFF.

The rearrangement joins TRBV11-1 to TRBJ2-7, with D maybe TRBD1 (5 bases). Trimming took 10 bases from V and 5 from J, leaving 12 bases between them. This CDR3 comprises 11 residues. Germline V CDR1 and CDR2: SGHAT, FQDESV (reference sequence). In nucleotides, the CDR3 is TGTGCCATAGGACACACCCACGAGCAGTACTTC. Protein sequence: CAIGHTHEQYF.

The chain uses TRBV20-1 and TRBJ2-7; D is undetermined. CDR1 and CDR2 from the germline V gene are DFQATT and SNEGSKA (reference sequence). The V gene lost 6 bases and the J gene lost 0 bases, with 12 bases spanning the gap. The CDR3 is 13 amino acids. CDR3 sequence (DNA): TGCAGTGCCCTCGGCAGACACTCCTACGAGCAGTACTTC. This gives the protein CSALGRHSYEQYF.

This clonotype came up a few times. The chain is built from TRBV12-3 or TRBV12-4 and TRBJ2-1; 7 nucleotides line up with TRBD1. CDR3 length: 14 amino acids. J lost 0 bases, V lost 4 bases, and 0 bases had no gene match. CDR3 in DNA: TGTGCCAGCAGTTGGACAGGCTCCTACAATGAGCAGTTCTTC. The encoded protein is CASSWTGSYNEQFF.

The rearrangement uses TRBV12-3 or TRBV12-4 and TRBJ2-1; TRBD1 might be the D (6 bases). The CDR3 length is 15 residues. Trimming took 6 bases from V and 0 from J, leaving 12 bases between them. CDR3 DNA: TGTGCCAGCAGCCTTGGACAGCTCTCCTACAATGAGCAGTTCTTC. Protein sequence: CASSLGQLSYNEQFF.

The J gene is TRBJ2-3, the V gene TRBV12-3 or TRBV12-4, with D possibly TRBD1 on 7 matching bases. Trimming pared 1 base from V and 4 bases from J, leaving 12 bases between. The CDR3 length is 15 residues. CDR3 in DNA: TGTGCCAGCAGTTTAGGGGCAGGGGGGTCAGATACGCAGTATTTT. Residues: CASSLGAGGSDTQYF.

This clonotype was counted a few times. This rearrangement joins TRBV10-3 to TRBJ2-5; tentatively, D is TRBD1 or TRBD2 (6 bases each). CDR3 length: 17 residues. V was pared by 0 bases and J by 4 bases, with 18 bases between. Germline CDR1 is ENHRY and CDR2 is SYGVKD. The CDR3 sequence: CAISESEAGQQGETQYF. For the CDR3, the DNA is TGTGCCATCAGTGAGTCGGAAGCGGGTCAACAGGGAGAGACCCAGTACTTC.

The chain combines TRBV9 with TRBJ2-3; no clear D gene. Germline CDR1 is SGDLS and CDR2 is YYNGEE. The CDR3 loop spans 15 amino acids. Trimming removed 4 bases from V and 8 bases from J, with 20 bases in between. The CDR3 DNA follows: TGTGCCAGCAGCCCCCCCAAAGGGCAGTTCGGTACGCAGTATTTT. Encoded protein: CASSPPKGQFGTQYF.

The chain recombines TRBV4-1 with TRBJ2-7; D gene ambiguous. The CDR3 length is 17 residues. Germline values: CDR1 MGHRA, CDR2 YSYEKL. V gave up 1 base and J gave up 7 bases, with 23 bases separating them. Written as DNA, the CDR3 is TGCGCCAGCAGCCAAGTTCCTGAGTCAGGCCCCTTGGTGGAGCAGTACTTC. It is translated as CASSQVPESGPLVEQYF.

The chain joins TRBV12-3 or TRBV12-4 to TRBJ2-5; no definite D call. The CDR3 has 12 amino acids. V was trimmed by 5 bases and J by 5 bases, leaving 9 bases between them. For the CDR3, the DNA is TGTGCCAGCAGTACCTATGACGAGACCCAGTACTTC. Protein sequence: CASSTYDETQYF.

This clonotype was seen a few times. This chain joins TRBV28 and TRBJ2-7; D uncertain. V gave up 6 bases and J gave up 7 bases, with 13 bases separating them. Germline CDR1 and CDR2: MDHEN and SYDVKM. CDR3 length: 12 residues. CDR3 sequence: CASRHTFREQYF. CDR3 bases: TGTGCCAGCAGACACACTTTTCGGGAGCAGTACTTC.

The chain uses TRBV5-1 and TRBJ2-1, with D unclear. This CDR3 spans 13 amino acids. CDR1 is SGHRS and CDR2 is YFSETQ in the germline V gene. Trimming removed 3 bases from V and 5 bases from J, with 9 bases in between. In nucleotides, the CDR3 is TGCGCCAGCAGCTGGGTGGGAAACAATGAGCAGTTCTTC. Amino acids: CASSWVGNNEQFF. Based on the CDR3 plus reference TRBV5-1 and TRBJ2-1, the full variable domain is KAGVTQTPRYLIKTRGQQVTLSCSPISGHRSVSWYQQTPGQGLQFLFEYFSETQRNKGNFPGRFSGRQFSNSRSEMNVSTLELGDSALYLCASSWVGNNEQFFGPGTRLTVL.

The V gene is TRBV12-3 or TRBV12-4, the J gene TRBJ2-5; weak D call: TRBD2 (7 bases). The CDR3 runs to 14 residues. V was clipped by 6 bases and J by 3 bases, with 14 bases between them. CDR3 sequence reads: CASSPWGGEETQYF. CDR3 DNA: TGTGCCAGCAGCCCATGGGGGGGCGAAGAGACCCAGTACTTC.

This clonotype has more than one count but fewer than ten. The chain couples TRBV20-1 to TRBJ1-3; D remains unclear. The CDR3 spans 14 residues. Germline V gene data show CDR1 as DFQATT and CDR2 as SNEGSKA (reference sequence). V gave up 3 bases and J gave up 0 bases, with 9 bases separating them. CDR3 residues: CSASQLSSGNTIYF. The CDR3 region has the DNA TGCAGTGCTAGCCAGTTGAGCTCTGGAAACACCATATATTTT.

The table lists this clonotype with a few counts. The chain is built from TRBV5-1 and TRBJ2-3, with D perhaps matching TRBD1 (5 bases). V lost 6 bases and J 5 bases, leaving 7 bases between the germline ends. Germline V gives CDR1 SGHRS, CDR2 YFSETQ. This CDR3 is 11 amino acids long. CDR3 in DNA: TGCGCCAGCACAGGGTTAGATACGCAGTATTTT. This codes for CASTGLDTQYF.

This clonotype was observed a few times. This chain connects TRBV7-2 to TRBJ2-7; TRBD1 agrees at 8 bases. The CDR3 covers 15 residues. CDR1 and CDR2 from the germline V gene are SGHTA and FQGNSA. Trimming removed 5 bases from V and 1 base from J; junction bases left unmatched: 7. The CDR3 loop is CASSLRTGRSYEQYF. The CDR3 DNA sequence: TGTGCCAGCAGCCTCCGGACAGGGAGGTCCTACGAGCAGTACTTC.

This clonotype appeared many times. The rearrangement uses TRBV20-1 and TRBJ2-3; perhaps TRBD1 as D (6 bases). The length of the CDR3 is 14 residues. Trimming left V 0 bases short and J 6 bases short, with 13 bases between. CDR1 is DFQATT, CDR2 SNEGSKA, per germline (reference sequence). This chain's CDR3 is CSARDRGRGDTQYF. In nucleotides, the CDR3 is TGCAGTGCTAGAGATCGTGGCAGGGGTGATACGCAGTATTTT.

This clonotype was found many times. This chain uses TRBV20-1 with TRBJ2-5, with D perhaps TRBD2 (5 bases). Germline assignment: CDR1 DFQATT and CDR2 SNEGSKA (reference sequence). This CDR3 comprises 13 residues. V shed 4 bases and J shed 1 base, with 10 bases lying between them. The CDR3 spells CSATRLTQETQYF. CDR3 bases: TGCAGTGCTACCAGACTAACCCAAGAGACCCAGTACTTC.

J is TRBJ1-1 and V is TRBV12-3 or TRBV12-4; D is perhaps TRBD1 (5 bases). V lost 7 bases, J lost 4 bases, and 16 bases lay in between. CDR3 length: 14 residues. The CDR3 DNA reads as TGTGCCAGCACTACAAACGGGGGGTTCACTGAAGCTTTCTTT. Translation gives CASTTNGGFTEAFF.

V gene TRBV20-1 combines with J gene TRBJ1-1; D gene uncertain. Germline loops: CDR1 DFQATT, CDR2 SNEGSKA (reference sequence). The CDR3 spans 13 residues. V was trimmed by 8 bases and J by 0 bases, leaving 13 bases between them. The CDR3 protein is CSSPFNLNTEAFF. For the CDR3, the DNA is TGCAGTTCTCCGTTTAACTTGAACACTGAAGCTTTCTTT.

V usage is TRBV7-2 and J usage is TRBJ2-1, with D perhaps TRBD1 or TRBD2 (5 bases each). Trimming pared 4 bases from V and 9 bases from J, leaving 16 bases between. The CDR3 runs to 14 residues. CDR1 is SGHTA, CDR2 FQGNSA, per germline. CDR3 sequence: CASSSRWGSGEQFF. The CDR3 bases are TGTGCCAGCAGCTCCCGGTGGGGGTCAGGTGAGCAGTTCTTC.